Below, 21 T cell receptor beta chains from the same sample are listed, as sequenced in a study of OX40 agonist ivuxolimab in advanced cancers. Library creation used the immunoSEQ multiplex PCR assay. TCRdb mirrors the immuneACCESS table, restricted to in-frame sequences. Some clones are absent from its copies; in checked studies, under half trace to an unresolved V gene, and the reason for the others is unknown. The sample table records tens of thousands of clones; 87% of these occur just once. Approximately 0.32% of the sample lies in the top ten. The sequencing used CD4+ or CD8+ T cells sorted from blood, collected in a trial of the OX40 agonist ivuxolimab. The receptor set was obtained from an adult with an advanced solid tumor such as melanoma, head and neck, liver or kidney cancer.

This clone was counted between two and nine times. CDR3: CASSLTGSAPLHF. CDR3 bases: TGTGCCAGCAGCTTAACAGGGAGCGCACCCCTCCACTTT. This chain uses TRBV7-3 with TRBJ1-6; no firm D call. Trimming pared 0 bases from V and 11 bases from J, leaving 8 bases between. The CDR3 has 13 residues. Germline V gene sequence: CDR1 SGHTA, CDR2 FQGTGA.

The J gene is TRBJ1-1, the V gene TRBV14, with 8 bases that match TRBD1. This CDR3 spans 14 amino acids. CDR1 SGHDN and CDR2 FVKESK come from the germline V gene. The V gene end was trimmed by 4 bases and the J gene end by 2 bases; junction bases not matched to a gene: 3. The CDR3 loop is CASSLQGANTEAFF. The CDR3 nucleotides read TGTGCCAGCAGCCTTCAGGGGGCCAACACTGAAGCTTTCTTT.

The CDR3 sequence is CASSLVRQRREKLFF. The CDR3 coding sequence is TGTGCCAGCAGCTTGGTCCGGCAGCGGCGTGAAAAACTGTTTTTT. The chain carries TRBV5-8 and TRBJ1-4; no clear D. The CDR3 is 15 residues long. V was clipped by 0 bases and J by 7 bases, with 13 bases between them. From germline, CDR1 is SGHTS and CDR2 YDEGEE.

The chain carries TRBV5-1 and TRBJ2-5; D not certain. This CDR3 has 16 amino acids. With 0 bases removed from V and 3 bases from J, the gap between germline ends came to 15 bases. CDR1 and CDR2 from the germline V gene are SGHRS and YFSETQ. The CDR3 loop is CASSLEGRRVKETQYF. The CDR3 nucleotides are TGCGCCAGCAGCTTGGAAGGGCGACGGGTTAAAGAGACCCAGTACTTC.

This chain connects TRBV6-5 to TRBJ1-4, with a tentative D call TRBD1 (6 bases). Per the germline V gene, CDR1 is MNHEY and CDR2 is SVGAGI. The CDR3 sequence is 15 residues long. Trimming cost V 5 bases and J 1 base, with 11 bases left between them. The CDR3 reads CASSLLRGTNEKLFF. CDR3 DNA: TGTGCCAGCAGTCTCCTCAGGGGAACTAATGAAAAACTGTTTTTT.

CDR3 coding DNA: TGTGCCAGCCACTGGGCTGGAGACAAAAACATTCAGTACTTC. Its translation: CASHWAGDKNIQYF. The chain uses TRBV5-4 and TRBJ2-4; D remains unclear. The CDR3 loop spans 14 amino acids. V lost 7 bases and J lost 3, with 14 bases in between. The germline V gene has CDR1 SGHNT and CDR2 YYREEE (reference sequence).

The chain links TRBV5-5 to TRBJ2-7; perhaps TRBD1 as D (5 bases). Germline assignment: CDR1 SGHKS and CDR2 YYEKEE (reference sequence). This CDR3 is built from 13 residues. The ends were cut back, 2 bases at V and 4 bases at J, with 10 bases in the middle. Written as DNA, the CDR3 is TGTGCCAGCAGCTTAATGGGGCGGTACGAGCAGTACTTC. This codes for CASSLMGRYEQYF.

This chain joins TRBV4-3 and TRBJ1-1; D is ambiguous. The germline gives CDR1 LGHNA, CDR2 YSLEER. V lost 0 bases and J 4 bases, leaving 6 bases between the germline ends. The CDR3 contains 13 residues. The CDR3 region is CASSQEGRTEAFF. The CDR3 region has the DNA TGCGCCAGCAGCCAAGAAGGGCGCACTGAAGCTTTCTTT.

The chain carries TRBV2 and TRBJ1-5; D is ambiguous. This CDR3 comprises 14 residues. Germline lookup yields CDR1 SNHLY and CDR2 FYNNEI. Trimming shortened V by 11 bases and J by 0 bases, and 14 bases separated the two germline ends. Here the CDR3 DNA reads TGTGCCTCCTCGACGGACTATAGCAATCAGCCCCAGCATTTT. Amino acid sequence: CASSTDYSNQPQHF.

The chain carries TRBV11-2 and TRBJ2-3; tentative D call: TRBD2 (5 bases). The CDR3 covers 16 residues. From germline, CDR1 is SGHAT and CDR2 FQNNGV. Deletions cut 1 base from V and 2 bases from J, with 13 bases between. In DNA, the CDR3 is TGTGCCAGCAGCTTAGCGGATGCTAGCTACACAGATACGCAGTATTTT. The encoded protein is CASSLADASYTDTQYF.

The chain combines TRBV19 with TRBJ2-6; D is ambiguous. The CDR3 runs 19 residues. Germline CDR1 reads LNHDA; CDR2 reads SQIVND (reference sequence). V lost 1 base, J lost 0 bases, and 16 bases lay in between. The CDR3 sequence is CASSIVRHVFTSGANVLTF. The CDR3 coding sequence is TGTGCCAGTAGTATAGTCCGACACGTCTTTACCTCTGGGGCCAACGTCCTGACTTTC.

This clone was detected only a few times. The chain combines TRBV7-3 with TRBJ1-6, with D tentatively TRBD1 (5 bases). The CDR3 spans 15 residues. Germline-derived CDR1 and CDR2 are SGHTA and FQGTGA. V lost 1 base, J lost 8 bases, and 12 bases lay in between. The CDR3 DNA sequence: TGTGCCAGCAGCTTAAAGCGGGACTGGGATTCACCCCTCCACTTT. This gives the protein CASSLKRDWDSPLHF.

This sequence joins TRBV18 and TRBJ2-3; no firm D call. The CDR3 is made up of 15 amino acids. The V end was cut by 3 bases, the J end by 1 base, with 11 bases between. The germline V gene encodes CDR1 KGHSH and CDR2 LQKENI. CDR3 sequence: CASSPPLTGTDTQYF. The CDR3 DNA follows: TGTGCCAGCTCACCGCCTCTGACGGGCACAGATACGCAGTATTTT.

This clone has only one observation. The chain joins TRBV19 to TRBJ1-5; possible D gene TRBD1, 5 bases. The CDR3 contains 15 residues. CDR1 LNHDA and CDR2 SQIVND come from the germline V gene (reference sequence). V was cut by 4 bases and J by 5 bases, with 15 bases left in between. As DNA, the CDR3 is TGTGCCAGTAGTAGGGGCCGGGACCCTGATCAGCCCCAGCATTTT. As protein: CASSRGRDPDQPQHF.

The V call is TRBV7-3, the J call TRBJ1-1; D uncertain. V was clipped by 0 bases and J by 0 bases, with 8 bases between them. Germline V CDR1 and CDR2: SGHTA, FQGTGA. This CDR3 spans 15 amino acids. The CDR3 region has the DNA TGTGCCAGCAGCTTAACCCCAGCAATGAACACTGAAGCTTTCTTT. This encodes CASSLTPAMNTEAFF.

The rearrangement joins TRBV5-1 to TRBJ2-3, with D maybe TRBD1 (5 bases). Trimming left V 4 bases short and J 5 bases short, with 17 bases between. The CDR3 extends over 15 amino acids. Germline loops: CDR1 SGHRS, CDR2 YFSETQ. CDR3 amino acids: CASSTPLGEVDTQYF. Here the CDR3 DNA reads TGCGCCAGCAGCACCCCCCTAGGGGAAGTAGATACGCAGTATTTT.

About this clone: The identical CDR3 is also encoded by other nucleotide sequences in the sample. This chain uses TRBV9 with TRBJ2-2; TRBD2 agrees at 8 bases. CDR3 length: 15 residues. With V trimmed by 2 bases and J by 3 bases, 3 bases remained unmatched. The germline gives CDR1 SGDLS, CDR2 YYNGEE. CDR3 amino acids: CASSVGLGDTGELFF. The CDR3 DNA reads TGTGCCAGCAGCGTGGGACTAGGGGACACCGGGGAGCTGTTTTTT.

The genes are TRBV7-2 and TRBJ2-3; the D gene is possibly TRBD1 (8 bases). Germline V gene lookup returns CDR1 SGHTA and CDR2 FQGNSA. The CDR3 totals 16 residues. The V gene lost 3 bases and the J gene lost 3 bases, with 16 bases spanning the gap. This chain's CDR3 is CASSFYRGRGTDTQYF. As DNA, the CDR3 is TGTGCCAGCAGCTTCTACAGGGGGAGGGGGACAGATACGCAGTATTTT. Based on the CDR3 plus reference TRBV7-2 and TRBJ2-3, the full variable domain is GAGVSQSPSNKVTEKGKDVELRCDPISGHTALYWYRQSLGQGLEFLIYFQGNSAPDKSGLPSDRFSAERTGGSVSTLTIQRTQQEDSAVYLCASSFYRGRGTDTQYFGPGTRLTVL.

The V call is TRBV5-1, the J call TRBJ2-3; no reliable D call. V was shortened by 3 bases and J by 1 base, with 9 bases between the two germline ends. The CDR3 loop spans 14 amino acids. CDR1 is SGHRS, CDR2 YFSETQ, per germline. This CDR3 is CASSSSSGTDTQYF. Written as DNA, the CDR3 is TGCGCCAGCAGCTCCAGCTCGGGCACAGATACGCAGTATTTT.

The rearrangement uses TRBV29-1 and TRBJ1-1; D is ambiguous. CDR1 SQVTM and CDR2 ANQGSEA come from the germline V gene. CDR3 length: 10 amino acids. In nucleotides, the CDR3 is TGCAGTACCGGGGTCACTGAAGCTTTCTTT. This translates into CSTGVTEAFF.

As regards this clone: Different DNA sequences within this sample yield the same CDR3. This chain links TRBV11-2 with TRBJ2-2; 8 nucleotides line up with TRBD2. Germline V gives CDR1 SGHAT, CDR2 FQNNGV. Unmatched junction bases numbered 13, after V lost 7 bases and J lost 6 bases. The CDR3 length is 16 residues. The chain's CDR3 is CASIASRGGPSGELFF. The CDR3 region has the DNA TGTGCCAGCATCGCCAGTCGCGGGGGGCCGTCCGGGGAGCTGTTTTTT.